The TCR beta chain described here comes from a study of T cells in Graves' hyperthyroidism and ophthalmopathy. Using RNA transcripts as the source, TCR beta CDR3 regions were amplified. HTBI primers were the set used in a first-round RT-PCR of the TCR CDR3. TCRdb re-derived calls from the multiplex PCR reads in MiXCR, one entry per CDR3 protein. The sample lists around 300,000 distinct CDR3 sequences; around 22% were seen once. Trimming took 8 bases from V and 5 from J; bases not matched to a gene: 9. The germline V gene encodes CDR1 SGHTA and CDR2 FQGTGA. The CDR3 sequence is 14 residues long. PBMCs were sourced from roughly 10 ml fresh peripheral blood. This clonotype has just a few counts.

The chain recombines TRBV7-3 with TRBJ1-5, with 7 bases matching TRBD1. Sequencing used blood. This receptor was taken from a man aged 25-40 years with Graves' ophthalmopathy. CDR3 bases: TGTGCCAGCCACATCAGGGGGGCGGATCAGCCCCAGCATTTT. Translation gives CASHIRGADQPQHF.